Listed below are T cell receptor beta chains from one sample, sequenced in a study of T cell responses to AZD1222 COVID-19 vaccine. Profiling relied on immunoSEQ multiplex PCR, and the TCRdb table lists in-frame clones only, not all of them. There are just under 100,000 clones in the sample; around nine tenths occur only once, and less than 3% lies in the top ten. The material sequenced was peripheral blood, taken on day 0 of AZD1222 vaccination. The receptors come from an adult in good health. CDR3s include the opening cysteine and the closing phenylalanine or tryptophan. D genes are given only for firm matches. Expanded clones are given a class, and other clones once, few, many or no size at all.

d_gene	v_gene	len	abundance	j_gene	CDR3aa	CDR3nt
-	TRBV19	13	-	TRBJ1-4	CASNVNGNEKLFF	TGTGCCAGTAATGTCAACGGTAATGAAAAACTGTTTTTT
-	TRBV9	14	-	TRBJ2-1	CASSEVSSYNEQFF	TGTGCCAGCAGCGAAGTAAGCTCCTACAATGAGCAGTTCTTC
-	TRBV30	14	-	TRBJ1-5	CAWRDTFSNQPQHF	TGTGCCTGGAGGGACACTTTTAGCAATCAGCCCCAGCATTTT
-	TRBV20-1	11	-	TRBJ2-1	CSASWGFEQFF	TGCAGTGCTAGTTGGGGGTTTGAGCAGTTCTTC
-	TRBV4-1	16	-	TRBJ1-2	CASSQDTGTGGYGYTF	TGCGCCAGCAGCCAAGATACGGGCACGGGAGGCTATGGCTACACCTTC
-	TRBV30	12	-	TRBJ1-1	CAGFYKNTEAFF	TGTGCCGGATTTTATAAGAACACTGAAGCTTTCTTT
-	TRBV28	15	-	TRBJ1-5	CASSPSRTSGQPQHF	TGTGCCAGCAGCCCGAGCCGGACTTCTGGTCAGCCCCAGCATTTT
-	TRBV5-8	16	-	TRBJ2-5	CASSPREGFFGETQYF	TGTGCCAGCAGCCCCAGAGAAGGGTTTTTCGGCGAGACCCAGTACTTC
-	TRBV4-3	18	few	TRBJ1-3	CASSQEIPGITSGNTIYF	TGCGCCAGCAGCCAAGAAATACCCGGTATTACCTCTGGAAACACCATATATTTT
-	TRBV19	15	-	TRBJ1-1	CASSSGRTAGTEAFF	TGTGCCAGTAGTAGCGGTCGGACCGCCGGCACTGAAGCTTTCTTT
-	TRBV5-1	12	-	TRBJ2-7	CASSSGRFEQYF	TGCGCCAGCAGCTCTGGACGGTTCGAGCAGTACTTC
TRBD1	TRBV30	12	-	TRBJ1-2	CAWTGGTYGYTF	TGTGCCTGGACAGGGGGTACCTATGGCTACACCTTC
-	TRBV5-8	13	-	TRBJ2-1	CASSRGRNNEQFF	TGTGCCAGCAGCCGCGGGCGGAACAATGAGCAGTTCTTC
-	TRBV30	12	-	TRBJ1-1	CAWRKGNTEAFF	TGTGCCTGGAGGAAGGGAAACACTGAAGCTTTCTTT
TRBD1	TRBV6-5	13	-	TRBJ1-1	CASSYSETGGAFF	TGTGCCAGCAGTTACTCGGAGACAGGGGGAGCTTTCTTT
-	TRBV5-5	15	-	TRBJ1-2	CASSWGTPTGSGYTF	TGTGCCAGCAGCTGGGGGACCCCCACGGGATCCGGCTACACCTTC
-	TRBV24-1	16	-	TRBJ2-2	CATSDFRGPNTGELFF	TGTGCCACCAGTGATTTTCGGGGGCCGAACACCGGGGAGCTGTTTTTT
TRBD2	TRBV11-3	15	-	TRBJ2-7	CASSPGTSGDYEQYF	TGTGCCAGCAGCCCAGGGACTAGCGGGGACTACGAGCAGTACTTC
-	TRBV1	15	-	TRBJ1-6	CTSSQGSRGLSPLHF	TGCACCAGCAGCCAAGGTAGCAGGGGGCTTTCACCCCTCCACTTT
-	TRBV5-6	13	-	TRBJ1-2	CASSSWGSYGYTF	TGTGCCAGCAGTTCCTGGGGAAGCTATGGCTACACCTTC
-	TRBV14	14	once	TRBJ1-2	CASSQDIIGYGYTF	TGTGCCAGCAGCCAAGATATCATAGGGTATGGCTACACCTTC
-	TRBV18	15	once	TRBJ1-1	CASSRIQGGDTEAFF	TGTGCCAGCTCCCGTATACAGGGCGGGGACACTGAAGCTTTCTTT
-	TRBV5-5	14	-	TRBJ2-7	CASSLDPGAYEQYF	TGTGCCAGCAGCTTGGATCCAGGCGCCTACGAGCAGTACTTC
TRBD1	TRBV13	14	-	TRBJ1-2	CASSPGQENYGYTF	TGTGCCAGCAGCCCAGGACAGGAGAACTATGGCTACACCTTC
-	TRBV30	12	-	TRBJ1-2	CAWTPTAYGYTF	TGTGCCTGGACCCCGACCGCTTATGGCTACACCTTC
-	TRBV18	13	-	TRBJ1-1	CASSPPQQTEAFF	TGTGCCAGCTCACCACCGCAACAAACTGAAGCTTTCTTT
TRBD2	TRBV30	14	-	TRBJ2-2	CAWARLAFNGELFF	TGTGCCTGGGCCCGACTAGCGTTCAACGGGGAGCTGTTTTTT
TRBD1	TRBV9	16	-	TRBJ1-2	CASSPSSGGGSYGYTF	TGTGCCAGCAGCCCAAGCTCAGGGGGCGGAAGCTATGGCTACACCTTC
-	TRBV18	13	-	TRBJ2-1	CASSAYPPDEQFF	TGTGCCAGCTCCGCCTATCCGCCGGATGAGCAGTTCTTC
-	TRBV6-5	14	-	TRBJ2-2	CASKRLATAGELFF	TGTGCCAGCAAACGGCTAGCGACCGCCGGGGAGCTGTTTTTT
TRBD2	TRBV4-3	17	-	TRBJ2-3	CASSQEWRGGGADTQYF	TGCGCCAGCAGCCAAGAATGGCGGGGGGGCGGGGCAGATACGCAGTATTTT
-	TRBV6-5	13	-	TRBJ1-2	CASSYSEGYGYTF	TGTGCCAGCAGTTACTCGGAAGGCTATGGCTACACCTTC
-	TRBV6-5	13	-	TRBJ2-7	CATSETSTNEQYF	TGTGCCACCTCGGAAACTAGCACAAACGAGCAGTACTTC
-	TRBV9	12	-	TRBJ2-3	CASSLSTDTQYF	TGTGCCAGCAGCCTCAGTACAGATACGCAGTATTTT
-	TRBV5-6	15	-	TRBJ1-2	CASSLGIPSLFGYTF	TGTGCCAGCAGCTTGGGAATACCTTCTTTGTTCGGCTACACCTTC
-	TRBV15	14	-	TRBJ1-1	CATSRERTTTEAFF	TGTGCCACCAGCAGAGAACGCACAACCACTGAAGCTTTCTTT
-	TRBV7-9	15	-	TRBJ2-2	CASSPGTQNTGELFF	TGTGCCAGCAGCCCGGGGACGCAGAACACCGGGGAGCTGTTTTTT
-	TRBV7-8	16	-	TRBJ1-1	CASSSPLGSDNTEAFF	TGTGCCAGCAGCTCCCCTCTCGGCAGCGATAACACTGAAGCTTTCTTT
-	TRBV9	14	many	TRBJ1-6	CASSAGGGNSPLHF	TGTGCCAGCAGCGCAGGAGGAGGTAATTCACCCCTCCACTTT
-	TRBV5-4	16	-	TRBJ2-3	CASSLGGAGGLDTQYF	TGTGCCAGCAGCTTGGGGGGGGCCGGAGGGTTGGATACGCAGTATTTT
-	TRBV6-2/TRBV6-3	14	few	TRBJ2-7	CASSYEVGNYEQYF	TGTGCCAGCAGTTACGAGGTAGGGAACTACGAGCAGTACTTC
-	TRBV28	11	-	TRBJ1-4	CASRGPEKLFF	TGTGCCAGCAGGGGGCCTGAAAAACTGTTTTTT
TRBD1	TRBV5-1	15	once	TRBJ2-1	CASSLKRGPYNEQFF	TGCGCCAGCAGCTTGAAGAGGGGGCCCTACAATGAGCAGTTCTTC
-	TRBV2	13	-	TRBJ2-1	CASSGRSYNEQFF	TGTGCCAGCAGTGGAAGGTCCTACAATGAGCAGTTCTTC
-	TRBV19	13	-	TRBJ2-1	CASSWGTYNEQFF	TGTGCCAGTAGTTGGGGTACCTACAATGAGCAGTTCTTC